Shown below are 32 T cell receptor beta chains from a single sample sequenced in a study of post-analysis software for immune sequencing data (dated by TCRdb to about 2015). Findings and caveats that apply to the study as a whole: Roughly 5 TRBV segments, including TRBV5-6, TRBV5-1 and TRBV20-1, were significantly more frequent in patients than controls.

What these receptors recognize is not known. To prepare the library, PCR was applied. The instrument given in TCRdb is Illumina HiSeq 2500. To reduce PCR and sequencing biases, unique molecular identifiers were incorporated into the TCR beta cDNA libraries. TCRdb reprocessed the public reads (quality trimming at Q25 with fastp, clone calling with MiXCR) and kept in-frame beta chains. Rows are unified per CDR3 protein, each entry keeping the most common DNA and genes. This sample lists under 650,000 distinct CDR3 sequences; roughly two fifths were detected once. Clones ranked in the top ten supply 1.5% to 2% of the sample. The sequenced sample was blood. These TCRs come from a girl under 18 with multiple sclerosis.

This clonotype occurred many times. In nucleotides, the CDR3 is TGCAGTGCTCCCGAAACCTCTACGAACCGACAGTTCTTC. Encoded protein: CSAPETSTNRQFF. The genes are TRBV20-1 and TRBJ2-1; no clear D. Trimming cost V 5 bases and J 13 bases, with 21 bases left between them. CDR3 length: 13 amino acids. Germline V gene sequence: CDR1 DFQATT, CDR2 SNEGSKA (reference sequence).

The chain employs TRBV5-1 and TRBJ2-1; D not certain. Germline lookup yields CDR1 SGHRS and CDR2 YFSETQ. The ends were cut back, 3 bases at V and 7 bases at J, with 23 bases in the middle. The CDR3 is 17 residues long. CDR3 region: CASSSPSEPLTKNEQFF. The CDR3 DNA is TGCGCCAGCAGCTCCCCCTCTGAGCCCCTTACAAAAAATGAGCAGTTCTTC.

This rearrangement joins TRBV6-5 to TRBJ2-3; 7 bases agree with TRBD2. J lost 0 bases, V lost 5 bases, and 5 bases had no gene match. Germline-derived CDR1 and CDR2 are MNHEY and SVGAGI. The CDR3 loop spans 15 amino acids. This chain's CDR3 is CASSVSGLSTDTQYF. The CDR3, as DNA: TGTGCCAGCAGTGTTAGCGGGTTAAGCACAGATACGCAGTATTTT.

The J gene is TRBJ2-4, the V gene TRBV20-1; D is unresolved. CDR3 length: 15 amino acids. The germline V and J ends were trimmed by 2 bases and 0 bases, with 11 bases remaining between them. Germline values: CDR1 DFQATT, CDR2 SNEGSKA (reference sequence). This CDR3 is CSARKQLVAKNIQYF. CDR3 bases: TGCAGTGCTAGAAAACAGCTTGTAGCCAAAAACATTCAGTACTTC.

This clonotype was seen a few times. The chain uses TRBV12-3 or TRBV12-4 and TRBJ2-3, with D hard to call. V gave up 5 bases and J gave up 6 bases, with 15 bases separating them. The CDR3 covers 14 residues. CDR3 nucleotides: TGTGCCAGCAGTCCCCAGCTAGTTCCCGATACGCAGTATTTT. Amino acid sequence: CASSPQLVPDTQYF.

This rearrangement joins TRBV6-2 or TRBV6-3 to TRBJ1-2, with D hard to call. The CDR3 loop spans 12 amino acids. From germline, CDR1 is MNHEY and CDR2 SVGEGT. The CDR3 loop reads CVSRTWDYGYTF. DNA for the CDR3: TGTGTCAGTCGAACCTGGGACTATGGCTACACCTTC.

A few counts support this clonotype. DNA for the CDR3: TGTGCCAGCAGACGAGGACTAATCAGTGGCTACACCTTC. Translating gives CASRRGLISGYTF. The rearrangement links TRBV12-3 or TRBV12-4 to TRBJ1-2, with D unclear. CDR3 length: 13 residues. Trimming removed 6 bases at V and 7 bases at J, with 15 bases between.

This clonotype appeared a single time. The chain employs TRBV6-5 and TRBJ1-6; 8 nucleotides match TRBD1. The CDR3 consists of 14 residues. Germline CDR1 is MNHEY and CDR2 is SVGAGI. V shed 6 bases and J 7 bases; nucleotides not matched to a gene: 5. The CDR3: CASSFRGQNSPLHF. CDR3 in DNA: TGTGCCAGCAGCTTCAGGGGGCAGAATTCACCCCTCCACTTT.

V gene TRBV10-3 combines with J gene TRBJ2-1; a weak D match, TRBD2 (6 bases). The V and J ends lost 3 bases and 6 bases respectively, with 15 bases between them. In germline, CDR1 is ENHRY, CDR2 SYGVKD. The CDR3 is 15 residues long. CDR3 bases: TGTGCCATCAGTGACGGAGTCGGGAGAGGCAATGAGCAGTTCTTC. This codes for CAISDGVGRGNEQFF.

This clonotype has a handful of counts. The gene calls are TRBV10-2 and TRBJ2-4, with TRBD1 identical over 9 bases. CDR3 length equals 16 residues. From germline, CDR1 is WSHSY and CDR2 SAAADI. Trimming cost V 5 bases and J 3 bases; bases outside gene matches: 8. This CDR3 reads CASSSRDREVKNIQYF. The CDR3 bases are TGCGCCAGCAGTAGCCGGGACAGGGAGGTCAAAAACATTCAGTACTTC.

V and J are TRBV9 and TRBJ1-4, with D uncertain. Germline V gives CDR1 SGDLS, CDR2 YYNGEE. The ends were cut back, 0 bases at V and 7 bases at J, with 10 bases in the middle. The CDR3 is 14 amino acids. CDR3 sequence: CASSVGSVGEKLFF. The CDR3 DNA reads TGTGCCAGCAGCGTAGGGTCTGTGGGTGAAAAACTGTTTTTT.

The rearrangement joins TRBV29-1 to TRBJ2-1; TRBD2 might be the D (6 bases). The germline CDR1 and CDR2 sequences are SQVTM and ANQGSEA. V was pared by 0 bases and J by 9 bases, with 15 bases between. The CDR3 is 14 residues long. The CDR3 sequence: CSVEDRGSGGEQFF. In DNA form, the CDR3 reads TGCAGCGTTGAAGATCGGGGATCCGGGGGTGAGCAGTTCTTC.

The table lists this clonotype with a few counts. V gene TRBV11-3 combines with J gene TRBJ2-1, with D possibly being TRBD2 (6 bases). There are 16 residues in the CDR3. Deletions cut 0 bases from V and 6 bases from J, with 15 bases between. Germline loops: CDR1 SGHNT, CDR2 YENEEA. CDR3 sequence: CASSLDSQGGLNEQFF. CDR3 nucleotides: TGTGCCAGCAGCTTAGATAGTCAGGGAGGACTCAATGAGCAGTTCTTC.

The table lists this clonotype with a few counts. The gene calls are TRBV7-2 and TRBJ1-2; D unresolved. The V and J ends lost 5 bases and 6 bases respectively, with 10 bases between them. The CDR3 has 12 amino acids. Looked up from germline, CDR1 is SGHTA and CDR2 is FQGNSA. CDR3 loop: CASSPITDGYTF. CDR3 DNA sequence: TGTGCCAGCAGCCCGATAACCGATGGCTACACCTTC.

A few counts support this clonotype. This sequence joins TRBV5-1 and TRBJ2-5; 11 nucleotides align to TRBD2. Per germline, CDR1 SGHRS and CDR2 YFSETQ. The CDR3 contains 15 residues. The trim removed 4 bases at V and 2 bases at J, leaving 4 bases unmatched. CDR3 bases: TGCGCCAGCAGCCGGGGACTAGCGGTACAAGAGACCCAGTACTTC. It is translated as CASSRGLAVQETQYF.

The chain uses TRBV12-5 and TRBJ1-2; D is perhaps TRBD1 (5 bases). The V gene lost 1 base and the J gene lost 2 bases, with 5 bases spanning the gap. Germline-derived CDR1 and CDR2 are LGHNT and FRNRAP. This CDR3 has 13 amino acids. The CDR3 DNA reads as TGTGCTAGTGGTTTGGGACAGAACTATGGCTACACCTTC. Translated: CASGLGQNYGYTF. Looking up the rest from reference TRBV12-5 and TRBJ1-2 gives the full variable domain: DARVTQTPRHKVTEMGQEVTMRCQPILGHNTVFWYRQTMMQGLELLAYFRNRAPLDDSGMPKDRFSAEMPDATLATLKIQPSEPRDSAVYFCASGLGQNYGYTFGSGTRLTVV.

This chain joins TRBV6-6 and TRBJ2-7; 9 positions match TRBD1. The CDR3 totals 15 residues. V lost 5 bases to trimming and J lost 7 bases; unmatched junction nucleotides: 12. CDR1 is MNHNY, CDR2 SVGAGI, per germline (reference sequence). CDR3 bases: TGTGCCAGCAGTCCAACCGGGACAGGGACAAGAGAGCAGTACTTC. It codes for CASSPTGTGTREQYF.

The chain has TRBV2 and TRBJ2-4, with D uncertain. The DNA end lines up better with TRBJ2-7; the J call may be wrong. The CDR3 contains 12 residues. CDR1 SNHLY and CDR2 FYNNEI come from the germline V gene. The CDR3 coding sequence is TGTGCCAGCAGTGAGAGGATCTACGAGCAGTACTTC. As protein: CASSERIYEQYF.

This chain uses TRBV15 with TRBJ2-1; D is unclear. The CDR3 loop spans 12 amino acids. Germline CDR1 is LNHNV and CDR2 is YYDKDF (reference sequence). Trimming left V 3 bases short and J 2 bases short, with 2 bases between. CDR3 bases: TGTGCCACCAGCAGGGCCTACAATGAGCAGTTCTTC. It translates to CATSRAYNEQFF. Filled out from reference TRBV15 and TRBJ2-1, the complete variable domain reads DAMVIQNPRYQVTQFGKPVTLSCSQTLNHNVMYWYQQKSSQAPKLLFHYYDKDFNNEADTPDNFQSRRPNTSFCFLDIRSPGLGDTAMYLCATSRAYNEQFFGPGTRLTVL.

The chain couples TRBV15 to TRBJ1-5; TRBD1 matches at 7 bases. Germline CDR1 is LNHNV and CDR2 is YYDKDF (reference sequence). The CDR3 sequence is 16 residues long. Trimming cost V 1 base and J 2 bases; bases outside gene matches: 5. The CDR3 sequence: CATSRVFGQGNQPQHF. CDR3 DNA: TGTGCCACCAGCAGAGTTTTTGGACAGGGCAATCAGCCCCAGCATTTT. Full variable domain (outside the CDR3, taken from reference TRBV15 and TRBJ1-5): DAMVIQNPRYQVTQFGKPVTLSCSQTLNHNVMYWYQQKSSQAPKLLFHYYDKDFNNEADTPDNFQSRRPNTSFCFLDIRSPGLGDTAMYLCATSRVFGQGNQPQHFGDGTRLSIL.

This clonotype was observed a few times. The CDR3 sequence: CASSFIRGAADTQYF. CDR3 nucleotide sequence: TGTGCCAGCAGCTTCATCAGGGGCGCGGCAGATACGCAGTATTTT. The chain carries TRBV7-9 and TRBJ2-3, with D maybe TRBD1 (6 bases). The CDR3 consists of 15 residues. The germline V gene has CDR1 SEHNR and CDR2 FQNEAQ (reference sequence). V was cut by 3 bases and J by 4 bases, with 14 bases left in between.

The chain links TRBV20-1 to TRBJ2-3, with TRBD2 matching 7 bases. V shed 6 bases, J shed 2 bases, and the junction held 14 bases outside the gene matches. Germline assignment: CDR1 DFQATT and CDR2 SNEGSKA (reference sequence). This CDR3 contains 16 residues. CDR3 DNA: TGCAGTGCCATAGCGGTGGCTAGCGGATACACAGATACGCAGTATTTT. Encoded protein: CSAIAVASGYTDTQYF.

The chain joins TRBV6-5 to TRBJ1-1; TRBD1 aligns across 8 bases. This CDR3 contains 15 residues. Germline assignment: CDR1 MNHEY and CDR2 SVGAGI. V shed 0 bases, J shed 6 bases, and the junction held 6 bases outside the gene matches. CDR3 amino acids: CASSYSTGARAEAFF. CDR3 bases: TGTGCCAGCAGTTACTCGACAGGGGCGAGGGCTGAAGCTTTCTTT.

V is TRBV5-1 and J is TRBJ2-5; the match to TRBD2 covers 8 bases. The CDR3 is 17 amino acids. J was trimmed by 1 base and V by 4 bases; bases with no gene match: 12. CDR1 and CDR2 (germline): SGHRS, YFSETQ. CDR3 protein: CASSPIGRGGLQETQYF. Written as DNA, the CDR3 is TGCGCCAGCAGCCCTATAGGACGGGGGGGCCTCCAAGAGACCCAGTACTTC.

In its sample, this clonotype was seen many times. The rearrangement uses TRBV3-1 and TRBJ1-2; D remains ambiguous. Deletions cut 3 bases from V and 4 bases from J, with 9 bases between. CDR1 and CDR2 from the germline V gene are LGHDT and YNNKEL (reference sequence). The CDR3 is 13 amino acids. CDR3 DNA: TGTGCCAGCAGCCAGGGAGGGTCCTATGGCTACACCTTC. It is translated as CASSQGGSYGYTF.

J is TRBJ1-1 and V is TRBV6-5; D may be TRBD1 (6 bases). The V end was cut by 7 bases, the J end by 5 bases, with 17 bases between. Germline CDR1 is MNHEY and CDR2 is SVGAGI. The CDR3 has 14 amino acids. As DNA, the CDR3 is TGTGCCAGCACCATCGGACTTCAGGGGACTGAAGCTTTCTTT. Translating it yields CASTIGLQGTEAFF.

This clonotype occurred a few times. The rearrangement uses TRBV20-1 and TRBJ1-1; possible D gene TRBD1, 5 bases. The germline V gene has CDR1 DFQATT and CDR2 SNEGSKA (reference sequence). Trimming pared 3 bases from V and 0 bases from J, leaving 17 bases between. The CDR3 contains 16 residues. CDR3 DNA sequence: TGCAGTGCTAGGTCAGGGACTACTATGATGAACACTGAAGCTTTCTTT. Translating gives CSARSGTTMMNTEAFF.

V is TRBV5-6 and J is TRBJ1-2; D remains ambiguous. V shed 4 bases and J shed 3 bases, with 13 bases lying between them. Germline CDR1 and CDR2: SGHDT and YYEEEE. The CDR3 runs 14 residues. This CDR3 is CASSPGSTHYGYTF. CDR3 coding DNA: TGTGCCAGCAGCCCGGGGTCCACTCACTATGGCTACACCTTC.

J is TRBJ2-1 and V is TRBV7-9; perhaps TRBD2 as D (7 bases). V lost 5 bases to trimming and J lost 6 bases, with 17 bases between them. The germline CDR1 and CDR2 sequences are SEHNR and FQNEAQ (reference sequence). CDR3 length: 15 amino acids. CDR3 bases: TGTGCCAGCAGCCCCCTCGGAAGGGGGGGCAATGAGCAGTTCTTC. It encodes CASSPLGRGGNEQFF.

As DNA, the CDR3 is TGTGCCAGCAGCGTCAACAGGGGTCGTACTGAAGCTTTCTTT. Translating it yields CASSVNRGRTEAFF. The chain is built from TRBV12-3 or TRBV12-4 and TRBJ1-1; 7 bases align to TRBD1. The CDR3 has 14 amino acids. V was pared by 6 bases and J by 5 bases, with 9 bases of the junction left unmatched.

The chain is built from TRBV11-2 and TRBJ2-1, with TRBD2 identical over 7 bases. Germline V CDR1 and CDR2: SGHAT, FQNNGV. This CDR3 comprises 15 residues. Trimming at V came to 1 base and at J to 7 bases, leaving 7 bases not matched to a gene. The CDR3 nucleotides are TGTGCCAGCAGCTTAGTAGGACTAGACGGGAATGAGCAGTTCTTC. This gives the protein CASSLVGLDGNEQFF.

The chain has TRBV7-9 and TRBJ1-2; 7 nucleotides match TRBD1. The CDR3 contains 13 residues. V gave up 5 bases and J gave up 4 bases; unmatched junction bases: 4. Germline V CDR1 and CDR2: SEHNR, FQNEAQ (reference sequence). The CDR3 DNA reads as TGTGCCAGCAGCCCGACAGGGATCTATGGCTACACCTTC. This translates into CASSPTGIYGYTF.